A single sample is the source of the 31 T cell receptor beta chains below, sequenced in a study of blood T cell repertoires in COVID-19. Profiled with immunoSEQ multiplex PCR; TCRdb holds only in-frame clones, not every one. The sample includes 20,000 to 25,000 clones, 88% of them seen just once. The material sequenced was peripheral blood. These receptors were collected from a human donor in a cohort sampled during active COVID-19. The donor label of this sample is uncertain.

V gene TRBV18 combines with J gene TRBJ1-1, with D unresolved. V gave up 4 bases and J gave up 1 base, with 16 bases separating them. Per germline, CDR1 KGHSH and CDR2 LQKENI. The CDR3 has 16 amino acids. DNA of the CDR3: TGTGCCAGCTCACTACTCCACCGGTCGGGGAACACTGAAGCTTTCTTT. Amino acids: CASSLLHRSGNTEAFF. Together with reference TRBV18 and TRBJ1-1, the CDR3 gives the full variable domain: NAGVMQNPRHLVRRRGQEARLRCSPMKGHSHVYWYRQLPEEGLKFMVYLQKENIIDESGMPKERFSAEFPKEGPSILRIQQVVRGDSAAYFCASSLLHRSGNTEAFFGQGTRLTVV.

The V call is TRBV30, the J call TRBJ1-5; no clear D gene. Germline V gene sequence: CDR1 GTSNPN, CDR2 SVGIG (reference sequence). V gave up 0 bases and J gave up 7 bases, with 7 bases separating them. The CDR3 covers 12 residues. The CDR3, as DNA: TGTGCCTGGAGTGTACAAAAGCAGCCCCAGCATTTT. Encoded protein: CAWSVQKQPQHF.

Written as DNA, the CDR3 is TGTGCCACCAGTGATTCTGGACAGGGAAGTGAAAAACTGTTTTTT. Residues: CATSDSGQGSEKLFF. V usage is TRBV24-1 and J usage is TRBJ1-4; TRBD1 matches 8 bases. The CDR3 is 15 amino acids. The V and J ends lost 2 bases and 7 bases, in that order; junction bases with no gene match: 5. Germline loops: CDR1 KGHDR, CDR2 SFDVKD.

V and J are TRBV10-3 and TRBJ2-3; perhaps TRBD1 as D (6 bases). V was clipped by 0 bases and J by 1 base, with 14 bases between them. Looked up from germline, CDR1 is ENHRY and CDR2 is SYGVKD. This CDR3 has 17 residues. CDR3 residues: CAISESISSGGTDTQYF. The DNA for the CDR3 is TGTGCCATCAGTGAGTCGATATCTTCAGGGGGCACAGATACGCAGTATTTT.

V usage is TRBV19 and J usage is TRBJ2-3; 8 positions match TRBD2. This CDR3 contains 13 residues. V shed 8 bases, J shed 0 bases, and the junction held 1 base outside the gene matches. Germline lookup yields CDR1 LNHDA and CDR2 SQIVND (reference sequence). The CDR3 bases are TGTGCCAGTCAGCGGGAGAGCACAGATACGCAGTATTTT. This gives the protein CASQRESTDTQYF.

This chain joins TRBV9 and TRBJ2-4, with 9 bases that match TRBD1. The ends lost 4 bases at V and 4 bases at J; junction bases unmatched: 3. This CDR3 spans 14 amino acids. Per germline, CDR1 SGDLS and CDR2 YYNGEE. This CDR3 reads CASSPGTGKNIQYF. CDR3 nucleotides: TGTGCCAGCAGCCCAGGGACAGGGAAAAACATTCAGTACTTC.

This clone was detected once. This chain uses TRBV5-1 with TRBJ2-1; 7 bases are shared with TRBD1. This CDR3 spans 14 amino acids. Germline V gene sequence: CDR1 SGHRS, CDR2 YFSETQ. V shed 7 bases, J shed 0 bases, and the junction held 4 bases outside the gene matches. The CDR3 region is CASGDRVSYNEQFF. For the CDR3, the DNA is TGCGCCAGCGGTGACAGGGTCTCCTACAATGAGCAGTTCTTC.

The chain employs TRBV6-2 or TRBV6-3 and TRBJ1-1; unclear D gene. Germline CDR1 reads MNHEY; CDR2 reads SVGEGT. The CDR3 is 13 amino acids. V gave up 5 bases and J gave up 1 base, with 8 bases separating them. In DNA, the CDR3 is TGTGCCAGCAGTGGGCAACCGAACACTGAAGCTTTCTTT. This encodes CASSGQPNTEAFF.

This clone was seen a single time. The chain combines TRBV10-3 with TRBJ2-1; 12 positions match TRBD2. The CDR3 has 17 residues. Germline V CDR1 and CDR2: ENHRY, SYGVKD. After removal of 4 bases from V and 2 bases from J, the junction contained 6 bases not matched to a gene. The CDR3, as DNA: TGTGCCATCAGTGCAGCTAGCGGGAGGGCCGCCTACAATGAGCAGTTCTTC. It translates to CAISAASGRAAYNEQFF.

The rearrangement uses TRBV29-1 and TRBJ2-3, with 8 bases identical to TRBD2. V shed 7 bases, J shed 6 bases, and the junction held 9 bases outside the gene matches. The germline gives CDR1 SQVTM, CDR2 ANQGSEA. CDR3 length: 13 amino acids. The CDR3 loop reads CSAGTSLTDTQYF. The CDR3 nucleotides read TGCAGCGCCGGGACTAGTTTAACTGATACGCAGTATTTT.

The V and J genes are TRBV5-1 and TRBJ2-5; 7 bases align to TRBD2. V lost 3 bases to trimming and J lost 4 bases; unmatched junction nucleotides: 6. This CDR3 region has 14 residues. Germline CDR1 is SGHRS and CDR2 is YFSETQ. The CDR3, as DNA: TGCGCCAGCAGCTCCGGACTAGATAGAGAGACCCAGTACTTC. It translates to CASSSGLDRETQYF. Filled out from reference TRBV5-1 and TRBJ2-5, the complete variable domain reads KAGVTQTPRYLIKTRGQQVTLSCSPISGHRSVSWYQQTPGQGLQFLFEYFSETQRNKGNFPGRFSGRQFSNSRSEMNVSTLELGDSALYLCASSSGLDRETQYFGPGTRLLVL.

The rearrangement joins TRBV28 to TRBJ1-3, with D perhaps matching TRBD1 (5 bases). This CDR3 has 15 residues. V dropped 5 bases and J dropped 2 bases, with 13 bases sitting between them. Germline loops: CDR1 MDHEN, CDR2 SYDVKM. CDR3 sequence reads: CASSRAGRPGNTIYF. The CDR3 nucleotides read TGTGCCAGCAGTCGGGCGGGACGCCCTGGAAACACCATATATTTT.

CDR3 coding DNA: TGTGCCAGCTCGCCGGCGGTTAATTCACCCCTCCACTTT. This codes for CASSPAVNSPLHF. The rearrangement uses TRBV18 and TRBJ1-6; D call uncertain. Per the germline V gene, CDR1 is KGHSH and CDR2 is LQKENI. V was shortened by 6 bases and J by 6 bases, with 9 bases between the two germline ends. The CDR3 is 13 amino acids.

The rearrangement links TRBV3-1 (or the pseudogene TRBV3-2) to TRBJ1-6; no firm D call. This CDR3 is built from 13 residues. V was pared by 4 bases and J by 9 bases, with 10 bases between. In germline, CDR1 is LGHDT, CDR2 YNNKEL (reference sequence). CDR3 nucleotides: TGTGCCAGCAGCCTCTCTTATCGTTCACCCCTCCACTTT. Its protein is CASSLSYRSPLHF.

V usage is TRBV7-9 and J usage is TRBJ2-6, with D unclear. Germline V CDR1 and CDR2: SEHNR, FQNEAQ (reference sequence). The CDR3 spans 17 residues. Trimming took 3 bases from V and 5 from J, leaving 17 bases between them. CDR3: CASSLPDTADRANVLTF. In nucleotides, the CDR3 is TGTGCCAGCAGCTTGCCTGACACGGCCGATCGGGCCAACGTCCTGACTTTC.

The chain is built from TRBV12-3 or TRBV12-4 and TRBJ1-2, with a possible D match to TRBD1 (6 bases). The CDR3 loop spans 13 amino acids. Trimming shortened V by 6 bases and J by 6 bases, and 14 bases separated the two germline ends. The CDR3 is CASSDLGADGYTF. The DNA of the CDR3 is TGTGCCAGCAGCGATTTGGGGGCTGATGGCTACACCTTC.

This clone has only one observation. CDR3 region: CASSEAGAAHQFF. CDR3 nucleotides: TGTGCCAGCAGTGAAGCCGGAGCCGCACACCAGTTCTTC. The J gene is TRBJ2-1, the V gene TRBV6-1; no definite D call. Germline V gives CDR1 MNHNS, CDR2 SASEGT. The CDR3 consists of 13 residues. V was clipped by 0 bases and J by 13 bases, with 13 bases between them.

V is TRBV27 and J is TRBJ1-1; 9 bases fit TRBD1. The ends lost 5 bases at V and 0 bases at J; junction bases unmatched: 10. The CDR3 runs 17 residues. Germline CDR1 reads MNHEY; CDR2 reads SMNVEV (reference sequence). The CDR3 nucleotides read TGTGCCAGCAGTACGTGGGACAGGGAGAACATGAACACTGAAGCTTTCTTT. Its translation: CASSTWDRENMNTEAFF.

This clone was counted once. The rearrangement uses TRBV6-1 and TRBJ1-4; TRBD1 agrees at 8 bases. Germline CDR1 and CDR2: MNHNS and SASEGT. This CDR3 is built from 14 residues. Trimming took 1 base from V and 7 from J; bases not matched to a gene: 2. CDR3 DNA sequence: TGTGCCAGCAGTGAAGGGACAGGGAGTGAAAAACTGTTTTTT. Translated, it gives CASSEGTGSEKLFF.

This chain joins TRBV11-3 and TRBJ2-7, with no clear D. The CDR3 runs to 13 residues. Trimming took 4 bases from V and 3 from J, leaving 10 bases between them. Germline V gene lookup returns CDR1 SGHNT and CDR2 YENEEA. Here the CDR3 DNA reads TGTGCCAGCAGCTACGACAACCACTACGAGCAGTACTTC. Translation: CASSYDNHYEQYF.

This clone showed up just once. The gene calls are TRBV28 and TRBJ2-5, with 9 bases identical to TRBD1. CDR1 is MDHEN and CDR2 is SYDVKM in the germline V gene. This CDR3 spans 15 amino acids. V gave up 3 bases and J gave up 5 bases; unmatched junction bases: 7. The CDR3 DNA reads as TGTGCCAGCAGTTTGCGTCGGACAGGGGTGGAGACCCAGTACTTC. The encoded protein is CASSLRRTGVETQYF. The whole variable domain, filled in from reference TRBV28 and TRBJ2-5, reads DVKVTQSSRYLVKRTGEKVFLECVQDMDHENMFWYRQDPGLGLRLIYFSYDVKMKEKGDIPEGYSVSREKKERFSLILESASTNQTSMYLCASSLRRTGVETQYFGPGTRLLVL.

The chain has TRBV28 and TRBJ2-7, with 8 positions matching TRBD1. CDR1 and CDR2 (germline): MDHEN, SYDVKM. This CDR3 is 14 amino acids long. Losses at the gene ends were 4 bases for V and 6 bases for J; bases not matched to a gene: 8. This chain's CDR3 is CASSSRDRYGEQYF. CDR3 coding DNA: TGTGCCAGCAGTTCCCGGGACAGGTACGGCGAGCAGTACTTC.

This clone has only a few counts. The gene calls are TRBV30 and TRBJ1-1, with TRBD1 matching over 9 bases. Per germline, CDR1 GTSNPN and CDR2 SVGIG (reference sequence). V shed 8 bases and J 2 bases; nucleotides not matched to a gene: 6. The length of the CDR3 is 13 residues. CDR3 amino acids: CAGPQGANTEAFF. The CDR3 DNA is TGTGCCGGCCCACAGGGGGCTAACACTGAAGCTTTCTTT.

The chain has TRBV5-1 and TRBJ2-7; maybe TRBD2 (5 bases). V shed 2 bases and J shed 4 bases, with 16 bases lying between them. The germline CDR1 and CDR2 sequences are SGHRS and YFSETQ. The CDR3 totals 15 residues. The CDR3 bases are TGCGCCAGCAGCTTAAATATGGGCGAGGGTTACGAGCAGTACTTC. Encoded protein: CASSLNMGEGYEQYF.

The chain couples TRBV29-1 to TRBJ2-1; no clear D gene. With 6 bases removed from V and 6 bases from J, the gap between germline ends came to 15 bases. The CDR3 has 13 residues. The germline gives CDR1 SQVTM, CDR2 ANQGSEA. CDR3 region: CSVVKPASNEQFF. CDR3 coding DNA: TGCAGCGTAGTAAAGCCAGCTAGCAATGAGCAGTTCTTC.

V and J are TRBV28 and TRBJ2-7; TRBD2 matches at 13 bases. Looked up from germline, CDR1 is MDHEN and CDR2 is SYDVKM. With 2 bases clipped from V and 5 bases from J, the junction kept 6 bases outside the gene matches. This CDR3 comprises 16 residues. CDR3 residues: CASSLVPGTSGDEQYF. Here the CDR3 DNA reads TGTGCCAGCAGTTTAGTTCCTGGGACTAGCGGGGACGAGCAGTACTTC.

The chain is built from TRBV5-1 and TRBJ2-2; 8 bases fit TRBD2. Germline CDR1 SGHRS, CDR2 YFSETQ. The CDR3 spans 18 residues. The J segment lost 3 bases and the V segment lost 2 bases, leaving 12 bases of the junction unmatched. The CDR3 loop reads CASSFRDSGIRDTGELFF. The CDR3 DNA reads as TGCGCCAGCAGCTTTCGGGATAGCGGGATAAGAGACACCGGGGAGCTGTTTTTT.

The chain carries TRBV7-9 and TRBJ1-4, with TRBD1 matching over 7 bases. Germline assignment: CDR1 SEHNR and CDR2 FQNEAQ (reference sequence). V trimming: 4 bases; J trimming: 8 bases; junction bases outside the gene matches: 7. This CDR3 contains 14 residues. The CDR3 DNA follows: TGTGCCAGCAGCTCGACGACAGGGCTCGAAAAACTGTTTTTT. Translated, it gives CASSSTTGLEKLFF.

The CDR3 DNA follows: TGTGCCAGCAATGGGCAGGGTGGAGATACGCAGTATTTT. Translation: CASNGQGGDTQYF. The gene calls are TRBV27 and TRBJ2-3; tentative D call: TRBD1 (5 bases). This CDR3 contains 13 residues. Trimming pared 7 bases from V and 5 bases from J, leaving 13 bases between. Germline V lookup: CDR1 MNHEY, CDR2 SMNVEV (reference sequence).

This chain joins TRBV5-1 and TRBJ1-4; maybe TRBD1 (6 bases). The CDR3 is 17 amino acids. Germline CDR1 SGHRS, CDR2 YFSETQ. Trimming took 5 bases from V and 7 from J, leaving 24 bases between them. CDR3 DNA: TGCGCCAGCAGTTCAAGACAATCAGGGGCGGCGGTTGAAAAACTGTTTTTT. It specifies CASSSRQSGAAVEKLFF.

This rearrangement joins TRBV29-1 to TRBJ2-7, with 11 bases fitting TRBD2. The CDR3 loop spans 12 amino acids. V was pared by 5 bases and J by 5 bases, with 2 bases of the junction left unmatched. Germline V gene data show CDR1 as SQVTM and CDR2 as ANQGSEA. CDR3 region: CSVQTSGDEQYF. In nucleotides, the CDR3 is TGCAGCGTTCAGACTAGCGGGGACGAGCAGTACTTC.